This paragraph reports one T cell receptor beta chain. Its antigen is as yet unknown. The data stem from a study of OX40 agonist ivuxolimab in advanced cancers. Study information: Patients received the agonistic anti-OX40 (CD134) antibody ivuxolimab.

Clones were sequenced by immunoSEQ multiplex PCR, and TCRdb holds only the in-frame ones, with some missing. The table has about 35,000 clones, roughly 80% seen once. Study results and caveats: At 0.1 to 3.0 mg/kg and by week 6, clonal expansion occurred in CD4+ and CD8+ blood T cells. Low clonal expansion, among the lowest seen, marked partial responders at 0.1-3.0 mg/kg.

CDR1 and CDR2 from the germline V gene are MNHEY and SMNVEV (reference sequence). The CDR3 sequence is 15 residues long. With 0 bases removed from V and 0 bases from J, the gap between germline ends came to 9 bases. The receptor was derived from an adult with an advanced solid tumor such as melanoma, head and neck, liver or kidney cancer. The source was CD4+ or CD8+ T cells sorted from blood, collected in a trial of the OX40 agonist ivuxolimab. The gene calls are TRBV27 and TRBJ2-7, with a tentative D call TRBD1 (5 bases). The CDR3 DNA follows: TGTGCCAGCAGTTTATCCCAGGGCCTCTCCTACGAGCAGTACTTC. Translation gives CASSLSQGLSYEQYF.